Reported below is one T cell receptor beta chain. No antigen is known for it. This specimen comes from a study of early T cells in non-severe SARS-CoV-2 infection. Study at large: Chains from this unsorted whole-blood bulk RNA could not be paired.

Study observations and caveats: The matching step, a VDJdb search, favored anti-spike CD8 responses and missed private and CD4 specificities.

The CDR3 sequence is 19 residues long. V was pared by 4 bases and J by 4 bases, with 26 bases between. Germline values: CDR1 SGHTA, CDR2 FQGNSA. Attached unique molecular identifiers marked individual cDNA molecules. TCRdb re-called the 5' RACE reads with MiXCR, one entry per CDR3 protein. The sample has about 62,000 distinct CDR3 sequences; more than 9% are singletons. V usage is TRBV7-2 and J usage is TRBJ1-5, with D maybe TRBD1 (5 bases). What was sequenced was whole blood. The source of this sequence is an adult who was a healthcare worker with PCR-confirmed SARS-CoV-2 infection or an uninfected control (not recorded which). The CDR3 DNA sequence: TGTGCCAGCAGCTATATCATAACTGCTGGGACGGAACGTAATCAGCCCCAGCATTTT. It encodes CASSYIITAGTERNQPQHF. Variable domain in full (rest from reference TRBV7-2 and TRBJ1-5): GAGVSQSPSNKVTEKGKDVELRCDPISGHTALYWYRQSLGQGLEFLIYFQGNSAPDKSGLPSDRFSAERTGGSVSTLTIQRTQQEDSAVYLCASSYIITAGTERNQPQHFGDGTRLSIL.